This is a list of T cell receptor beta chains from one sample in a study of blood T cell repertoires in COVID-19. Produced via immunoSEQ multiplex PCR; TCRdb's table is partial and in-frame only. The data hold roughly 130,000 clones, with roughly 83% observed a single time. The material sequenced was PBMCs or T cells enriched from blood (not recorded which). All receptors come from a man in his forties with acute COVID-19. The CDR3 runs from the conserved cysteine through the conserved F or W. Each record gives: J gene, clone size, V gene, D gene, CDR3 protein, CDR3 DNA. A D gene is named only where the DNA matches it firmly. Clone size appears in some rows only: once, few, many, or a class for an expanded clone.

>TRBJ2-5|NA|TRBV7-8|NA
CASRAAGGQETQYF
TGTGCCAGCAGAGCTGCCGGGGGCCAAGAGACCCAGTACTTC
>TRBJ1-1|NA|TRBV19|NA
CASSIGGGRAAEAFF
TGTGCCAGTAGTATAGGCGGGGGCAGGGCCGCTGAAGCTTTCTTT
>TRBJ1-4|NA|TRBV19|NA
CASSIEDRANEKLFF
TGTGCCAGTAGTATAGAGGACAGAGCTAATGAAAAACTGTTTTTT
>TRBJ1-1|NA|TRBV25-1|NA
CASRETEAFF
TGTGCCAGCAGGGAGACCGAGGCTTTCTTT
>TRBJ1-1|NA|TRBV14|NA
CASSQELVPVTEAFF
TGTGCCAGCAGCCAAGAACTGGTCCCGGTCACTGAAGCTTTCTTT
>TRBJ2-1|NA|TRBV6-2/TRBV6-3|TRBD2
CASSYSSSLAGRDEQFF
TGTGCCAGCAGTTACTCGAGTAGTCTAGCGGGTAGGGATGAGCAGTTCTTC
>TRBJ2-3|NA|TRBV18|NA
CASSPGGDRDTQYF
TGTGCCAGCTCACCGGGCGGGGATAGAGATACGCAGTATTTT
>TRBJ2-1|NA|TRBV24-1|TRBD2
CATSDSGGDEQFF
TGTGCCACCAGTGACAGCGGGGGCGATGAGCAGTTCTTC
>TRBJ2-5|NA|TRBV7-2|TRBD2
CASSFGGTETQYF
TGTGCCAGCAGCTTCGGGGGGACGGAGACCCAGTACTTC
>TRBJ1-1|NA|TRBV28|TRBD1
CASSLRTGGNTEAFF
TGTGCCAGCAGTCTCCGGACAGGGGGGAACACTGAAGCTTTCTTT
>TRBJ2-7|NA|TRBV4-2|NA
CASSQDVWGVRYEQYF
TGTGCCAGCAGCCAAGATGTTTGGGGGGTCCGCTACGAGCAGTACTTC
>TRBJ2-6|NA|TRBV28|NA
CASSSPGSGANVLTF
TGTGCCAGCAGTTCCCCGGGCTCTGGGGCCAACGTCCTGACTTTC
>TRBJ1-2|NA|TRBV7-2|NA
CASSSGTRDYGYTF
TGTGCCAGCAGCTCAGGGACAAGGGACTATGGCTACACCTTC
>TRBJ2-3|NA|TRBV29-1|TRBD2
CSARGLAGAADTQYF
TGCAGCGCCCGAGGACTAGCGGGGGCGGCAGATACGCAGTATTTT
>TRBJ2-3|NA|TRBV24-1|TRBD2
CATSDRRHQRGGRTDTQYF
TGTGCCACCAGTGATCGCCGCCACCAACGGGGGGGCAGGACAGATACGCAGTATTTT
>TRBJ2-5|NA|TRBV9|NA
CASSPGYRVFGETQYF
TGTGCCAGCAGCCCAGGCTACAGGGTGTTTGGAGAGACCCAGTACTTC
>TRBJ1-6|NA|TRBV5-6|NA
CASSLQGYNSPLHF
TGTGCCAGCAGCCTCCAGGGGTATAATTCACCCCTCCACTTT
>TRBJ2-7|NA|TRBV2|TRBD2
CASSEDSTGTSGSQYEQYF
TGTGCCAGCAGTGAAGACAGCACCGGGACTAGCGGGAGTCAGTACGAGCAGTACTTC
>TRBJ1-2|NA|TRBV7-8|TRBD1
CASSLAGDRGHGYTF
TGTGCCAGCAGCTTAGCGGGGGACAGGGGGCATGGCTACACCTTC
>TRBJ2-7|NA|TRBV5-5|NA
CASSSKTDNEQYF
TGTGCCAGCAGCTCCAAGACAGATAACGAGCAGTACTTC
>TRBJ1-2|few|TRBV27|NA
CASSLARQDYGYTF
TGTGCCAGCAGTTTAGCGAGACAGGACTATGGCTACACCTTC
>TRBJ2-1|NA|TRBV6-2/TRBV6-3|NA
CASSYSLVVPYNEQFF
TGTGCCAGCAGTTACAGCCTAGTCGTTCCCTACAATGAGCAGTTCTTC
>TRBJ2-3|NA|TRBV15|TRBD2
CATASGRSTDTQYF
TGTGCCACGGCTAGCGGGCGAAGCACAGATACGCAGTATTTT
>TRBJ2-1|NA|TRBV24-1|TRBD1
CATSDLRQGDNEQFF
TGTGCCACCAGTGATTTGAGACAGGGCGACAATGAGCAGTTCTTC
>TRBJ2-7|few|TRBV5-4|NA
CASSLDTSSYEQYF
TGTGCCAGCAGCTTAGACACGAGCTCCTACGAGCAGTACTTC
>TRBJ2-2|NA|TRBV7-2|TRBD2
CASRLIAGGLDTGELFF
TGTGCCAGCAGACTAATAGCGGGGGGCCTTGACACCGGGGAGCTGTTTTTT
>TRBJ1-6|once|TRBV28|NA
CASSFPSRGFNSPLHF
TGTGCCAGCAGTTTCCCCTCCCGAGGGTTTAATTCACCCCTCCACTTT
>TRBJ1-6|NA|TRBV5-4|NA
CASSFEVLNSPLHF
TGTGCCAGCAGCTTTGAGGTCCTTAATTCACCCCTCCACTTT
>TRBJ2-2|NA|TRBV4-3|TRBD2
CASSQERPGRVTGELFF
TGCGCCAGCAGCCAAGAGAGGCCGGGGAGGGTTACCGGGGAGCTGTTTTTT